The 21 T cell receptor beta chains in this list originate from one sample, sequenced in a study of T cells in Graves' hyperthyroidism and ophthalmopathy. RNA transcripts were the template for amplifying TCR beta CDR3 regions. First-round RT-PCR with HTBI primers amplified the TCR CDR3 region. Each CDR3 protein is one row after TCRdb ran MiXCR on the multiplex PCR reads. Here the sample spans 300,000 to 450,000 distinct CDR3 sequences, over 11% being singletons. The specimen was blood. The receptors were gathered from a woman in her sixties with Graves' hyperthyroidism.

This clonotype was recorded at least ten times. This chain links TRBV29-1 with TRBJ2-5; 8 bases fit TRBD2. Trimming removed 5 bases from V and 4 bases from J; junction bases left unmatched: 12. The CDR3 length is 15 residues. Per germline, CDR1 SQVTM and CDR2 ANQGSEA. The CDR3 here is CSVTAGAEYGETQYF. The CDR3 bases are TGCAGCGTTACAGCGGGGGCTGAGTATGGAGAGACCCAGTACTTC.

The chain carries TRBV20-1 and TRBJ2-3, with a possible D match to TRBD1 (6 bases). CDR1 DFQATT and CDR2 SNEGSKA come from the germline V gene (reference sequence). CDR3 size: 15 residues. Trimming stripped 0 bases from V and 0 bases from J, with 10 bases between. CDR3 DNA sequence: TGCAGTGCTAGAGAAGACAGGATGAGCACAGATACGCAGTATTTT. Its translation is CSAREDRMSTDTQYF.

This clonotype was recorded at least ten times. Written as DNA, the CDR3 is TGTGCCAGCAGTGAAGTCAGTGGAAACTATGGCTACACCTTC. Amino acid sequence: CASSEVSGNYGYTF. The chain couples TRBV2 to TRBJ1-2; no reliable D call. Between the trimmed V and J ends, which lost 1 base and 2 bases, there was a span of 8 bases. The germline V gene encodes CDR1 SNHLY and CDR2 FYNNEI. The CDR3 is 14 amino acids.

This clonotype was counted at least ten times. The CDR3 nucleotides are TGTGCCAGCAGCCGCCCCGGGCAGGGGGCAAGAAATACGCAGTATTTT. This encodes CASSRPGQGARNTQYF. The chain couples TRBV11-2 to TRBJ2-3, with 8 bases identical to TRBD1. The CDR3 consists of 16 residues. Losses at the gene ends were 5 bases for V and 7 bases for J; bases not matched to a gene: 14. Germline values: CDR1 SGHAT, CDR2 FQNNGV.

The table lists this clonotype with many counts. The V gene is TRBV6-1, the J gene TRBJ2-1, with no clear D. CDR3 length equals 12 residues. The V end was cut by 8 bases, the J end by 4 bases, with 9 bases between. The germline V gene encodes CDR1 MNHNS and CDR2 SASEGT. DNA for the CDR3: TGTGCCAGCTCTAATGGGTACAATGAGCAGTTCTTC. Its translation is CASSNGYNEQFF.

This clonotype was observed a few times. The chain has TRBV19 and TRBJ1-5; tentatively, D is TRBD1 (6 bases). The CDR3 extends over 13 amino acids. Germline loops: CDR1 LNHDA, CDR2 SQIVND (reference sequence). V was shortened by 7 bases and J by 3 bases, with 10 bases between the two germline ends. This chain's CDR3 is CASTDRFNQPQHF. The CDR3 DNA sequence: TGTGCCAGTACGGACAGATTCAATCAGCCCCAGCATTTT.

The V and J genes are TRBV5-1 and TRBJ1-1, with D possibly being TRBD1 (5 bases). The V gene's germline CDR1 is SGHRS and CDR2 YFSETQ. The V and J ends lost 0 bases and 0 bases respectively, with 9 bases between them. The CDR3 covers 15 residues. This CDR3 reads CASSLGGILNTEAFF. Here the CDR3 DNA reads TGCGCCAGCAGCTTGGGGGGCATTTTGAACACTGAAGCTTTCTTT.

Only a few counts were recorded for this clonotype. The chain joins TRBV6-1 to TRBJ1-5; perhaps TRBD1 as D (5 bases). Germline assignment: CDR1 MNHNS and CDR2 SASEGT. The CDR3 covers 14 residues. Deletions cut 10 bases from V and 0 bases from J, with 13 bases between. CDR3 in DNA: TGTGCCACCCTGAGGGGAAATAGCAATCAGCCCCAGCATTTT. It codes for CATLRGNSNQPQHF.

Remarks on this clonotype: The junction departs from germline at one end; a sequencing error may be responsible. This rearrangement joins TRBV6-6 to TRBJ2-7; perhaps TRBD1 as D (6 bases). In germline, CDR1 is MNHNY, CDR2 SVGAGI (reference sequence). The CDR3 runs 15 residues. The CDR3 region is CAGSYSIRGETKQYF. The CDR3 DNA is TGTGCCGGCAGTTACTCGATCAGGGGAGAAACGAAGCAGTACTTC.

This clonotype has ten or more counts. CDR3 in DNA: TGTGCCAGCAGTTCCCCTTATACGCAGTATTTT. It is translated as CASSSPYTQYF. The rearrangement uses TRBV27 and TRBJ2-3; the D is unclear. The CDR3 has 11 residues. V lost 4 bases and J lost 7, with 6 bases in between. Per germline, CDR1 MNHEY and CDR2 SMNVEV (reference sequence).

Many counts were recorded for this clonotype. The gene calls are TRBV24-1 and TRBJ2-1, with unresolved D. Germline-derived CDR1 and CDR2 are KGHDR and SFDVKD. This CDR3 spans 15 amino acids. With 7 bases removed from V and 6 bases from J, the gap between germline ends came to 18 bases. CDR3: CATSPTRTETNEQFF. CDR3 nucleotides: TGTGCCACCAGCCCTACAAGAACCGAAACCAATGAGCAGTTCTTC.

This clonotype was seen more than once but under ten times. The junction departs from germline at one end; a sequencing error may be responsible. J is TRBJ1-5 and V is TRBV12-3 or TRBV12-4, with TRBD1 as a possible D gene (5 bases). CDR3 size: 15 residues. The CDR3 protein is CANSLRTSSNQPQHF. For the CDR3, the DNA is TGTGCCAACAGTTTAAGGACAAGTAGCAATCAGCCCCAGCATTTT.

This clonotype was seen ten or more times. The chain employs TRBV7-9 and TRBJ1-2; the D is unclear. Trimming shortened V by 1 base and J by 5 bases, and 17 bases separated the two germline ends. Looked up from germline, CDR1 is SEHNR and CDR2 is FQNEAQ (reference sequence). The CDR3 loop spans 16 amino acids. Written as DNA, the CDR3 is TGTGCCAGCAGCTTAGGAGCCCGGCAAAGCGAATATGGCTACACCTTC. Protein: CASSLGARQSEYGYTF. The full variable domain, its missing parts supplied by reference TRBV7-9 and TRBJ1-2, is DTGVSQNPRHKITKRGQNVTFRCDPISEHNRLYWYRQTLGQGPEFLTYFQNEAQLEKSRLLSDRFSAERPKGSFSTLEIQRTEQGDSAMYLCASSLGARQSEYGYTFGSGTRLTVV.

This clonotype has a count of ten or more. The chain joins TRBV30 to TRBJ1-6; D not certain. The CDR3 loop spans 14 amino acids. Per germline, CDR1 GTSNPN and CDR2 SVGIG (reference sequence). Between the trimmed V and J ends, which lost 1 base and 9 bases, there was a span of 13 bases. CDR3 in amino acids: CAWSDRGLSSPLHF. The CDR3 DNA sequence: TGTGCCTGGAGTGACAGAGGGTTAAGTTCACCCCTCCACTTT.

This clonotype was counted between two and nine times. The J gene is TRBJ2-3, the V gene TRBV5-4; D unresolved. From germline, CDR1 is SGHNT and CDR2 YYREEE (reference sequence). V lost 4 bases, J lost 4 bases, and 10 bases lay in between. There are 13 residues in the CDR3. This CDR3 is CASSPPVADTQYF. The CDR3 DNA sequence: TGTGCCAGCAGCCCGCCGGTGGCAGATACGCAGTATTTT.

This clonotype was found a few times. This rearrangement joins TRBV25-1 to TRBJ2-1; 9 bases agree with TRBD2. Germline CDR1 MGHDK, CDR2 SYGVNS. The CDR3 is made up of 14 amino acids. With 6 bases clipped from V and 2 bases from J, the junction kept 2 bases outside the gene matches. The CDR3: CASRRTSAYNEQFF. In DNA, the CDR3 is TGTGCCAGCAGAAGGACTAGCGCCTACAATGAGCAGTTCTTC.

This clonotype came up many times. The chain recombines TRBV7-8 with TRBJ2-1; TRBD1 matches at 8 bases. J was trimmed by 2 bases and V by 10 bases; bases with no gene match: 7. This CDR3 has 14 residues. CDR1 SGHVS and CDR2 FQNEAQ come from the germline V gene. The CDR3 protein is CATKDRVTYNEQFF. CDR3 bases: TGTGCCACAAAGGACAGGGTCACCTACAATGAGCAGTTCTTC.

This clonotype has more than one count but fewer than ten. V is TRBV7-9 and J is TRBJ1-5; 9 bases line up with TRBD1. CDR1 is SEHNR and CDR2 is FQNEAQ in the germline V gene (reference sequence). CDR3 size: 15 residues. J gave up 6 bases and V 3 bases, and 6 bases lay outside the gene matches. The CDR3 nucleotides are TGTGCCAGCAGCTTGCTTGGGGGACAGGGTCAGCCCCAGCATTTT. This codes for CASSLLGGQGQPQHF.

This clonotype has a count of ten or more. CDR3 coding DNA: TGCAGTGCTAGAAGTCCGGGACTAGCGTCAGATACGCAGTATTTT. It is translated as CSARSPGLASDTQYF. The chain has TRBV20-1 and TRBJ2-3; 10 bases are shared with TRBD2. From germline, CDR1 is DFQATT and CDR2 SNEGSKA (reference sequence). Trimming cost V 2 bases and J 4 bases; bases outside gene matches: 6. CDR3 size: 15 residues.

Turning to this clonotype: A much larger clone sits a single nucleotide away, making a read error possible. The chain combines TRBV2 with TRBJ2-5; weak D call: TRBD1 (6 bases). Germline-derived CDR1 and CDR2 are SNHLY and FYNNEI. CDR3 length equals 13 residues. The CDR3 protein is CAGSEAGVGTQYF. In nucleotides, the CDR3 is TGTGCCGGCAGTGAAGCAGGGGTGGGGACCCAGTACTTC.

This clonotype came up a few times. V gene TRBV25-1 combines with J gene TRBJ2-1; TRBD1 might be the D (5 bases). V lost 6 bases and J 12 bases, leaving 15 bases between the germline ends. Germline CDR1 MGHDK, CDR2 SYGVNS. The CDR3 has 12 amino acids. CDR3 nucleotide sequence: TGTGCCAGCAGAAAGGATCAAAGGGGGCAGTTCTTC. Encoded protein: CASRKDQRGQFF.